The clone carrying this T cell receptor (beta chain) has a count of ten or more. The data were obtained in a study of Graves' ophthalmopathy and Graves' hyperthyroidism. From RNA, the CDR3 regions of TCR beta chains were amplified and sequenced. RT-PCR in the first round used HTBI primers; a second-round multiplex PCR followed. TCRdb independently ran MiXCR on the multiplex PCR reads; one entry per CDR3 protein. This table has roughly 380,000 distinct CDR3 sequences, less than 20% appearing once. Hyperthyroidism counted as stable given no ophthalmopathy within 18 months of follow-up. The length of the CDR3 is 14 residues. Germline CDR1 SGHAT, CDR2 FQNNGV. V gave up 4 bases and J gave up 5 bases; unmatched junction bases: 6.

The clonotype was recovered from a woman aged 18 to 35 with stable Graves' hyperthyroidism. This sequence joins TRBV11-2 and TRBJ2-5; 8 bases map to TRBD1. The sample comprised peripheral blood. CDR3 nucleotides: TGTGCCAGCAGCTCCCAGGGGGCAGGGGAGACCCAGTACTTC. It codes for CASSSQGAGETQYF.